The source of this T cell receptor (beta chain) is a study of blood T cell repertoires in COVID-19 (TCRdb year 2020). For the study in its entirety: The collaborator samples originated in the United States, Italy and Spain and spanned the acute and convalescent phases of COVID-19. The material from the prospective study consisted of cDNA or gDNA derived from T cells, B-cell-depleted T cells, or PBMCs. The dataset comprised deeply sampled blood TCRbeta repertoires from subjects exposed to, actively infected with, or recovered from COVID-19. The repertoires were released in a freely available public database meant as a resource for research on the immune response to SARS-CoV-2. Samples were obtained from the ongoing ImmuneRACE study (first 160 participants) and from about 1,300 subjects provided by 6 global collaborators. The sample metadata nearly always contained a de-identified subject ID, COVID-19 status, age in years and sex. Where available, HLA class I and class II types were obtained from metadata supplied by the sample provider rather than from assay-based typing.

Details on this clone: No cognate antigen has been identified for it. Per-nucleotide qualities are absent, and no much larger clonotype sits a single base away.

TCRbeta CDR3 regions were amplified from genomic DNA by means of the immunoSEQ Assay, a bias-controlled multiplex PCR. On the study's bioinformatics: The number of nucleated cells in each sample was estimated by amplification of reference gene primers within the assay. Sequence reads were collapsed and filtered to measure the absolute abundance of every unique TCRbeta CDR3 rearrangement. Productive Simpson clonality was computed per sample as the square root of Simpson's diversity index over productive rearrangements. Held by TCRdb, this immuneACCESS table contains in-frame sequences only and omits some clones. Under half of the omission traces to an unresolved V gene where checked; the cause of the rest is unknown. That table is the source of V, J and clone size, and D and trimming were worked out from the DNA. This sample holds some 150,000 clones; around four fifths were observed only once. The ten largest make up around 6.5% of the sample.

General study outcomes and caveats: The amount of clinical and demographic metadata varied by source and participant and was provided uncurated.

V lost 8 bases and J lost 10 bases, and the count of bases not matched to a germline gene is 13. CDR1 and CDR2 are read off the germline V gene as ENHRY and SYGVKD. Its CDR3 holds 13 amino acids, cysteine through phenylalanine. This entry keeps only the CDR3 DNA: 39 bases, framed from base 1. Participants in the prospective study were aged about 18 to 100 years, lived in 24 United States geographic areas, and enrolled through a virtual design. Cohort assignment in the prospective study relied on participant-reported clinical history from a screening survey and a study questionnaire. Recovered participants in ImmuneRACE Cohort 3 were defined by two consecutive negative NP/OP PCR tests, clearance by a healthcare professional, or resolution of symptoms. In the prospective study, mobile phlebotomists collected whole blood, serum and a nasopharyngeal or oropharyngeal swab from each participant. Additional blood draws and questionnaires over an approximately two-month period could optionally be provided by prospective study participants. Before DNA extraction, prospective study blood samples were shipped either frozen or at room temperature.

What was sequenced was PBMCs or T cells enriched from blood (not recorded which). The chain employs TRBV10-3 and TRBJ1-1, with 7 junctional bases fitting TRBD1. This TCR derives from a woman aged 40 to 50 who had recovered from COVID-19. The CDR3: CAIGETGEVVAFF. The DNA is TGTGCCATCGGGGAAACAGGGGAGGTCGTAGCTTTCTTT.